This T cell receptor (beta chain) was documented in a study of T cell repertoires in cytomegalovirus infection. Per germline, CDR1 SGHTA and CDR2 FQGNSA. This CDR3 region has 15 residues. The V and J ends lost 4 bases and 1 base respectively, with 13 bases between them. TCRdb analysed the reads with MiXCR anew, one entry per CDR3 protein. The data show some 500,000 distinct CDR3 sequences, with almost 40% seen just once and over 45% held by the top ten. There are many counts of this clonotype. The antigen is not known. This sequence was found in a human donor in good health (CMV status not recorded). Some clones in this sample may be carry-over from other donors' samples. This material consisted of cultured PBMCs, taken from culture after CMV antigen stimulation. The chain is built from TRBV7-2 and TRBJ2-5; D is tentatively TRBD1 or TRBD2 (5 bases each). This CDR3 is CASSSFDGAQETQYF. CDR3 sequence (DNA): TGTGCCAGCAGCTCTTTTGACGGGGCCCAAGAGACCCAGTACTTC. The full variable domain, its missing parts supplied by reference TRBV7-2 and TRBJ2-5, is GAGVSQSPSNKVTEKGKDVELRCDPISGHTALYWYRQSLGQGLEFLIYFQGNSAPDKSGLPSDRFSAERTGGSVSTLTIQRTQQEDSAVYLCASSSFDGAQETQYFGPGTRLLVL.